Following are 23 T cell receptor beta chains from one sample sequenced in a study of cytomegalovirus exposure and HLA in healthy donors. Amplification used 60 Vbeta primers and 13 Jbeta primers. Profiling relied on immunoSEQ multiplex PCR, and the TCRdb table lists in-frame clones only, not all of them. This sample yields fewer than 150,000 clones, of which 82% are seen a single time; approximately 2.7% belongs to the top ten. The sequenced material came from PBMCs. The receptor source for this set is a woman aged 18-29 years in good health and CMV-seronegative.

This clone was seen more than once but under ten times. This sequence joins TRBV6-6 and TRBJ1-1; D perhaps matches TRBD1 (5 bases). The V end was cut by 6 bases, the J end by 10 bases, with 21 bases between. Germline values: CDR1 MNHNY, CDR2 SVGAGI (reference sequence). This CDR3 has 14 residues. The CDR3 region is CASSPGRDSTSAFF. Here the CDR3 DNA reads TGTGCCAGCAGCCCAGGGAGGGACTCTACATCAGCTTTCTTT.

This clone showed up just once. This sequence joins TRBV28 and TRBJ1-2; 7 bases map to TRBD1. The CDR3 consists of 16 residues. The V gene end was trimmed by 5 bases and the J gene end by 4 bases; junction bases not matched to a gene: 13. Looked up from germline, CDR1 is MDHEN and CDR2 is SYDVKM. CDR3 in DNA: TGTGCCAGCAGTCTCCGCCGAGGACAGGCGATCTATGGCTACACCTTC. It is translated as CASSLRRGQAIYGYTF.

J is TRBJ1-2 and V is TRBV7-9; 11 nucleotides match TRBD1. CDR3 length: 16 amino acids. The germline gives CDR1 SEHNR, CDR2 FQNEAQ (reference sequence). The V and J ends lost 4 bases and 4 bases, in that order; junction bases with no gene match: 8. Here the CDR3 reads CASSSGTGGTLYGYTF. As DNA, the CDR3 is TGTGCCAGCAGCTCCGGGACAGGGGGTACCCTCTATGGCTACACCTTC.

This chain links TRBV5-6 with TRBJ2-1, with TRBD2 matching over 9 bases. From germline, CDR1 is SGHDT and CDR2 YYEEEE. The CDR3 runs 16 residues. V shed 4 bases and J 8 bases; nucleotides not matched to a gene: 13. CDR3 nucleotide sequence: TGTGCCAGCAGCCCAAATTGGGGACTAGCCATCTATGAGCAGTTCTTC. It specifies CASSPNWGLAIYEQFF.

Comments on this clone: One end of the junction fails to match germline, which may point to a read error. Other DNA sequences within the sample encode an identical CDR3. The gene calls are TRBV6-5 and TRBJ1-1; 8 nucleotides match TRBD1. Germline CDR1 reads MNHEY; CDR2 reads SVGAGI. The CDR3 contains 14 residues. The CDR3 loop reads CASFPWGQAPEAFF. CDR3 coding DNA: TGCGCCAGCTTCCCTTGGGGACAGGCTCCTGAAGCTTTCTTT.

The chain carries TRBV19 and TRBJ2-7; a possible D gene is TRBD2 (5 bases). The CDR3 spans 14 residues. V was cut by 3 bases and J by 4 bases, with 13 bases left in between. CDR1 and CDR2 (germline): LNHDA, SQIVND (reference sequence). Here the CDR3 reads CASSIDGIRYEQYF. DNA for the CDR3: TGTGCCAGTAGTATCGACGGGATCAGGTACGAGCAGTACTTC.

The rearrangement joins TRBV6-5 to TRBJ2-1, with D perhaps TRBD1 (5 bases). The V end lost 8 bases, the J end lost 6 bases, and 14 bases lay between the germline ends. The CDR3 has 13 residues. CDR1 and CDR2 (germline): MNHEY, SVGAGI. The CDR3 is CASVEGVSNEQFF. For the CDR3, the DNA is TGTGCCAGCGTGGAAGGGGTCAGCAATGAGCAGTTCTTC.

The rearrangement links TRBV5-1 to TRBJ1-6; 7 bases match TRBD1. CDR1 SGHRS and CDR2 YFSETQ come from the germline V gene. V shed 5 bases, J shed 8 bases, and the junction held 10 bases outside the gene matches. The CDR3 runs 15 residues. CDR3 nucleotides: TGCGCCAGCAGACCGAGACAGGGATCCCATTCACCCCTCCACTTT. Its translation: CASRPRQGSHSPLHF.

The chain carries TRBV7-8 and TRBJ1-2; D is unclear. V was clipped by 0 bases and J by 4 bases, with 9 bases between them. Germline V CDR1 and CDR2: SGHVS, FQNEAQ. The CDR3 extends over 14 amino acids. The CDR3 DNA reads TGTGCCAGCAGCTTAGCAGGCAGGCCCTATGGCTACACCTTC. It codes for CASSLAGRPYGYTF.

The chain uses TRBV5-6 and TRBJ1-5, with D unclear. The V gene lost 0 bases and the J gene lost 7 bases, with 11 bases spanning the gap. The CDR3 is made up of 14 amino acids. The germline CDR1 and CDR2 sequences are SGHDT and YYEEEE. The CDR3 loop reads CASSLGGFGQPQHF. DNA for the CDR3: TGTGCCAGCAGCTTGGGAGGGTTCGGGCAGCCCCAGCATTTT. The whole variable domain, remainder taken from reference TRBV5-6 and TRBJ1-5, is DAGVTQSPTHLIKTRGQQVTLRCSPKSGHDTVSWYQQALGQGPQFIFQYYEEEERQRGNFPDRFSGHQFPNYSSELNVNALLLGDSALYLCASSLGGFGQPQHFGDGTRLSIL.

The chain is built from TRBV5-1 and TRBJ1-2; TRBD1 agrees at 8 bases. There are 14 residues in the CDR3. V lost 3 bases, J lost 4 bases, and 5 bases stayed unmatched. The germline CDR1 and CDR2 sequences are SGHRS and YFSETQ. CDR3 amino acids: CASSSGQGPYGYTF. CDR3 coding DNA: TGCGCCAGCAGCTCAGGACAGGGCCCCTATGGCTACACCTTC.

The count of this clone is one. This chain uses TRBV6-6 with TRBJ1-5; D might be TRBD1 (5 bases). The V and J ends lost 2 bases and 4 bases respectively, with 15 bases between them. This CDR3 comprises 16 residues. Germline V lookup: CDR1 MNHNY, CDR2 SVGAGI (reference sequence). The CDR3 nucleotides read TGTGCCAGCAGTTACGAGACAGTATCTACGAATCAGCCCCAGCATTTT. Residues: CASSYETVSTNQPQHF.

The chain links TRBV19 to TRBJ2-2; 8 nucleotides align to TRBD1. CDR3 length equals 15 residues. Germline V gene data show CDR1 as LNHDA and CDR2 as SQIVND (reference sequence). Germline trimming cut 5 bases from V and 3 bases from J; bases unmatched to any gene: 5. As DNA, the CDR3 is TGTGCCAGTAGTCTAACGACAGGGGACACCGGGGAGCTGTTTTTT. Translation: CASSLTTGDTGELFF.

The J gene is TRBJ1-5, the V gene TRBV19; 8 nucleotides line up with TRBD1. The germline V gene has CDR1 LNHDA and CDR2 SQIVND (reference sequence). V was pared by 4 bases and J by 0 bases, with 5 bases of the junction left unmatched. CDR3 length: 16 amino acids. In nucleotides, the CDR3 is TGTGCCAGTAGTAAAGGACAGGGCTATAGCAATCAGCCCCAGCATTTT. Translated: CASSKGQGYSNQPQHF.

This chain's CDR3 is CASSVASDRYSGNTIYF. In DNA, the CDR3 is TGTGCCAGCAGCGTTGCCTCTGACAGGTACTCTGGAAACACCATATATTTT. The chain recombines TRBV9 with TRBJ1-3; TRBD1 might be the D (6 bases). CDR1 is SGDLS and CDR2 is YYNGEE in the germline V gene. The CDR3 extends over 17 amino acids. Trimming took off 2 bases at V and 0 bases at J, with 15 bases between the two ends.

The genes are TRBV15 and TRBJ1-5, with 8 bases that match TRBD1. CDR3 length: 17 residues. The J segment lost 2 bases and the V segment lost 6 bases, leaving 12 bases of the junction unmatched. From germline, CDR1 is LNHNV and CDR2 YYDKDF (reference sequence). The CDR3 DNA reads TGTGCCACCAGTTTCGTGCTCATACAGGGGGGCAATCAGCCCCAGCATTTT. This codes for CATSFVLIQGGNQPQHF.

The chain joins TRBV5-5 to TRBJ2-7; 7 nucleotides agree with TRBD1. J lost 2 bases, V lost 4 bases, and 6 bases had no gene match. The CDR3 runs to 14 residues. Germline CDR1 reads SGHKS; CDR2 reads YYEKEE (reference sequence). CDR3 sequence (DNA): TGTGCCAGCAGCCACACGACAGGGACCTACGAGCAGTACTTC. Its protein is CASSHTTGTYEQYF.

V and J are TRBV4-2 and TRBJ2-1; the D is unclear. Germline values: CDR1 LGHNA, CDR2 YNFKEQ. The ends were cut back, 1 base at V and 0 bases at J, with 7 bases in the middle. The CDR3 is made up of 15 amino acids. Here the CDR3 DNA reads TGTGCCAGCAGCCAAGGCAAGAGCTCCTACAATGAGCAGTTCTTC. This encodes CASSQGKSSYNEQFF.

This clone came up a few times. The chain is built from TRBV6-1 and TRBJ1-4; 9 bases are shared with TRBD1. This CDR3 is 15 amino acids long. The V and J ends lost 4 bases and 6 bases, in that order; junction bases with no gene match: 6. Germline V gene sequence: CDR1 MNHNS, CDR2 SASEGT. CDR3 loop: CASSATGTGYEKLFF. CDR3 nucleotides: TGTGCCAGCAGTGCCACCGGGACAGGGTATGAAAAACTGTTTTTT.

V usage is TRBV19 and J usage is TRBJ1-3; the D gene is possibly TRBD1 (5 bases). Germline V gene sequence: CDR1 LNHDA, CDR2 SQIVND (reference sequence). The CDR3 is 13 amino acids. Trimming shortened V by 8 bases and J by 2 bases, and 10 bases separated the two germline ends. CDR3 bases: TGTGCCAGTTTGGGGGGTACTGGAAACACCATATATTTT. As protein: CASLGGTGNTIYF.

The chain couples TRBV4-1 to TRBJ1-2; TRBD1 is a possible D gene (5 bases). This CDR3 has 14 amino acids. CDR1 and CDR2 (germline): MGHRA, YSYEKL. V gave up 1 base and J gave up 6 bases, with 12 bases separating them. The CDR3 spells CASSQVIQGDGYTF. Here the CDR3 DNA reads TGCGCCAGCAGCCAAGTGATCCAGGGTGATGGCTACACCTTC.

The chain employs TRBV27 and TRBJ1-2, with TRBD1 identical over 8 bases. V gave up 6 bases and J gave up 8 bases; unmatched junction bases: 14. The CDR3 is 15 amino acids. CDR1 and CDR2 (germline): MNHEY, SMNVEV (reference sequence). CDR3 bases: TGTGCCAGCAGCTTAACCCGAACAGGGGGTCGAGGCTACACCTTC. Translating gives CASSLTRTGGRGYTF.

CDR3 loop: CASSPGGGRTNEQFF. The CDR3 DNA is TGCGCCAGCAGTCCCGGGGGGGGTAGGACCAATGAGCAGTTCTTC. The rearrangement uses TRBV4-1 and TRBJ2-1; 8 bases match TRBD2. This CDR3 spans 15 amino acids. Looked up from germline, CDR1 is MGHRA and CDR2 is YSYEKL. J was trimmed by 6 bases and V by 6 bases; bases with no gene match: 10.